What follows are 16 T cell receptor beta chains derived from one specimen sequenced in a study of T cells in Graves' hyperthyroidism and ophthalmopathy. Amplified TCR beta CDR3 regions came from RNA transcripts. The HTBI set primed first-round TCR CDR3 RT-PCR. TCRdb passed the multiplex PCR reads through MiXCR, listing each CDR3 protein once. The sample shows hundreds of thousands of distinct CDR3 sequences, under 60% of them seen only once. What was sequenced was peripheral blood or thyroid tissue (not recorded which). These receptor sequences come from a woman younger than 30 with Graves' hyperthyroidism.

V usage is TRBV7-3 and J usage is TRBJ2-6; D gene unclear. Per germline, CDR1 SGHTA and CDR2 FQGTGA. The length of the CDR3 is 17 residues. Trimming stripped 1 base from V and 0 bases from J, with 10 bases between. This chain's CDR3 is CASSLNAGASGANVLTF. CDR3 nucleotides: TGTGCCAGCAGCTTAAACGCAGGAGCCTCTGGGGCCAACGTCCTGACTTTC.

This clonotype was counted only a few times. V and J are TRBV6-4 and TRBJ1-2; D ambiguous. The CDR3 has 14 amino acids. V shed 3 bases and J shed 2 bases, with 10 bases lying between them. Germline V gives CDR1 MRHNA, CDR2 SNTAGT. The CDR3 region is CASSEVAGNYGYTF. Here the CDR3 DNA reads TGTGCCAGCAGTGAAGTCGCAGGAAACTATGGCTACACCTTC.

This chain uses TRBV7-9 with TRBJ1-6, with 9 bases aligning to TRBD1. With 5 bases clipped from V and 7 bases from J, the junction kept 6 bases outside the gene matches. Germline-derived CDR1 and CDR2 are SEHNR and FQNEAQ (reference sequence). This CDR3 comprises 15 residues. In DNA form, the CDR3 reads TGTGCCAGCAGCGTTGGGACAGGGCGAAATTCACCCCTCCACTTT. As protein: CASSVGTGRNSPLHF.

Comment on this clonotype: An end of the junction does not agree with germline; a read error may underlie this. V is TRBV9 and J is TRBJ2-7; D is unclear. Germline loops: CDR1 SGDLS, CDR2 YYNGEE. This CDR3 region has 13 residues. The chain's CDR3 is CASSQEPYYEQYF. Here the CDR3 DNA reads TGCGCCAGCAGCCAAGAACCCTACTACGAGCAGTACTTC.

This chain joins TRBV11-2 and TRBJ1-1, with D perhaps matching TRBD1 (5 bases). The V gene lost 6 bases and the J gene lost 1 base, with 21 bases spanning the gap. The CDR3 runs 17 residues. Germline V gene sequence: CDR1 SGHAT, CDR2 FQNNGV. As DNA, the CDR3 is TGTGCCAGCAGTGTGGGACTAGCGGGGGGGGGGAACACTGAAGCTTTCTTT. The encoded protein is CASSVGLAGGGNTEAFF.

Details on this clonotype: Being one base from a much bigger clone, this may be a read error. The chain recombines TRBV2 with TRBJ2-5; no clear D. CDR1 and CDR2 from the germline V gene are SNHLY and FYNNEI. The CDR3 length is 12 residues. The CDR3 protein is CATSDVGETQYF. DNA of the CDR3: TGTGCCACCAGTGATGTTGGAGAGACCCAGTACTTC.

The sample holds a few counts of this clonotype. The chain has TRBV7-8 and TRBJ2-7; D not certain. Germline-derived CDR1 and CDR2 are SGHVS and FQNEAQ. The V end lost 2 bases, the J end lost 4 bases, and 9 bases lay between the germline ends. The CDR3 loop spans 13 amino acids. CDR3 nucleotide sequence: TGTGCCAGCAGCTTACCAGGAGCGTACGAGCAGTACTTC. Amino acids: CASSLPGAYEQYF.

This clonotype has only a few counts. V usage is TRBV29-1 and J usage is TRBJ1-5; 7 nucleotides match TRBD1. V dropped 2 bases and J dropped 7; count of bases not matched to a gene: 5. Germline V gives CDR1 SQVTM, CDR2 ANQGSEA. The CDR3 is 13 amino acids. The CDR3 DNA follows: TGCAGCGTTGAACCCCAGGGGGGGCAGCCCCAGCATTTT. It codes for CSVEPQGGQPQHF.

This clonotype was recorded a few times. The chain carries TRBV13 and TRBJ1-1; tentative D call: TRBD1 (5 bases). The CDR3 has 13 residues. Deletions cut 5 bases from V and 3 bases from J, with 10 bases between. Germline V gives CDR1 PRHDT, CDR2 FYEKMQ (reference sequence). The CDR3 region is CASSPPGHTEAFF. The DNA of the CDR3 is TGTGCCAGCAGCCCACCAGGGCACACTGAAGCTTTCTTT.

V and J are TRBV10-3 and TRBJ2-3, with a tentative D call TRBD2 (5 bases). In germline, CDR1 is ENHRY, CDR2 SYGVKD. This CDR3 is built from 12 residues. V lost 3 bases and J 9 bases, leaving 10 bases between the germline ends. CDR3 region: CAISDAAGTQYF. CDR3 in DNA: TGTGCCATCAGTGACGCCGCGGGCACGCAGTATTTT.

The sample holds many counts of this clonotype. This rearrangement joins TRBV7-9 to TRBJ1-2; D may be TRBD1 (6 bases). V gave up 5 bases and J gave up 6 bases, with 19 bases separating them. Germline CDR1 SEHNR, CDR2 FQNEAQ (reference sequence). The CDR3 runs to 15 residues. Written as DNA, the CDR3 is TGTGCCAGCAGCCCCACAGGGTTCGCCGACAATGGCTACACCTTC. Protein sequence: CASSPTGFADNGYTF.

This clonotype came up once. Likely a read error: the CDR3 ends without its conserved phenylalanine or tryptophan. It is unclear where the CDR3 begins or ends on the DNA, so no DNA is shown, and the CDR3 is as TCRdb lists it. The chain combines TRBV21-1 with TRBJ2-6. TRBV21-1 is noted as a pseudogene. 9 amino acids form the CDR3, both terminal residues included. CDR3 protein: CASSITGTS.

This chain's CDR3 is CAAGGWGYGYTF. The CDR3, as DNA: TGTGCGGCAGGTGGCTGGGGCTATGGCTACACCTTC. This rearrangement joins TRBV7-6 to TRBJ1-2; D uncertain. The CDR3 sequence is 12 residues long. Germline V gene data show CDR1 as SGHVS and CDR2 as FNYEAQ.

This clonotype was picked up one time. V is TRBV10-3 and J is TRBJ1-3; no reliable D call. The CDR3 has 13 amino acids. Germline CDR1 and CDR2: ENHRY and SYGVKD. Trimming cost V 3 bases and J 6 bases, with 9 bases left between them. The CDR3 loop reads CAISDVLTNTIYF. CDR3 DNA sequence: TGTGCCATCAGTGATGTTTTGACAAACACCATATATTTT.

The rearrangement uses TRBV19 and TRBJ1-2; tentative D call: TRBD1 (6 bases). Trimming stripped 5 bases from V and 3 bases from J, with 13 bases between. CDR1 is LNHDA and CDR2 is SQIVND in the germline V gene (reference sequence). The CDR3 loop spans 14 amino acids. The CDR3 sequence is CASSARQVYYGYTF. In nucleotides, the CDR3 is TGTGCCAGTAGTGCGAGACAGGTCTACTATGGCTACACCTTC.

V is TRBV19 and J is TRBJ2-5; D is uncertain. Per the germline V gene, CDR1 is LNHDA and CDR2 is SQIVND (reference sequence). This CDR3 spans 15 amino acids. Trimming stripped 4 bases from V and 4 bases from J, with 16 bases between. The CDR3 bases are TGTGCCAGTAGTACGGGCGGCAGTTTGGGAGAGACCCAGTACTTC. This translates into CASSTGGSLGETQYF.